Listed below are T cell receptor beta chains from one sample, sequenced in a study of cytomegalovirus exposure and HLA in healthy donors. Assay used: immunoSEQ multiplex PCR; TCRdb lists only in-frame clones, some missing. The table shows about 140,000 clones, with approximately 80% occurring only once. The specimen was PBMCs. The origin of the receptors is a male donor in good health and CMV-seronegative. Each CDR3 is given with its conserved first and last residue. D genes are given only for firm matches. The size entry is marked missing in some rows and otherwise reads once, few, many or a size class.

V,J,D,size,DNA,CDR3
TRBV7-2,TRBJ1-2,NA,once,TGTGCCAGCAGCTACTACGGGGGTAGTGGCTACACCTTC,CASSYYGGSGYTF
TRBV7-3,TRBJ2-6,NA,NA,TGTGCCAGCAGCTTAACGGCAGGGGCCTTCTCTGGGGCCAACGTCCTGACTTTC,CASSLTAGAFSGANVLTF
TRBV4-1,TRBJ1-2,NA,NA,TGCGCCAGCAGCCAAGGGTGGGGTCGGGACTACACCTTC,CASSQGWGRDYTF
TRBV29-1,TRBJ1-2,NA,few,TGCAGCGTCCTCCCCCAGGGTTTAGGCTACACCTTC,CSVLPQGLGYTF
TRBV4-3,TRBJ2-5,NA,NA,TGCGCCAGCAGCCAATCAGTGAGTAGCGGAGTATACCAAGAGACCCAGTACTTC,CASSQSVSSGVYQETQYF
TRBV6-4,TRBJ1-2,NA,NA,TGTGCCAGCAACGGGATGAATGGCTACACCTTC,CASNGMNGYTF
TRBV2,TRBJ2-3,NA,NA,TGTGCCAGCAGTGACCAGGGACTTACTAGCACAGATACGCAGTATTTT,CASSDQGLTSTDTQYF
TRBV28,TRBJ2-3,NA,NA,TGTGCCAGCAGTTTCGGGGGACGGGGAGATACGCAGTATTTT,CASSFGGRGDTQYF
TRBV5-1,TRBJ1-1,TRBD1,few,TGCGCCAGCAGCTTGGTGACAGGGGGGAACACTGAAGCTTTCTTT,CASSLVTGGNTEAFF
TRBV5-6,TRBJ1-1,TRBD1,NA,TGTGCCAGCAGCCTCCGGACAGGGCCCCATAAGGGCACTGAAGCTTTCTTT,CASSLRTGPHKGTEAFF
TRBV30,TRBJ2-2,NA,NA,TGTGCCTGGAGTAGGGAGACCGGGGAGCTGTTTTTT,CAWSRETGELFF
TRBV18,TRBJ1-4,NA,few,TGTGCCAGCTCGGAAGGGGCGGCGGATGAAAAACTGTTTTTT,CASSEGAADEKLFF
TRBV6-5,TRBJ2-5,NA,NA,TGTGCCAGCAGGGGGGGGGCGCGGGAGACCCAGTACTTC,CASRGGARETQYF
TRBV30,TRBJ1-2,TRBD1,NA,TGTGCCTGGAGTGGAACAGGGGAGTTCTACACCTTC,CAWSGTGEFYTF
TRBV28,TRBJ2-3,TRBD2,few,TGTGCCAGCAATGCGGGGGGTGTCGTAGATACGCAGTATTTT,CASNAGGVVDTQYF
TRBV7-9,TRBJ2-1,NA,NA,TGTGTGCCCGGTGAGGGAAATGAGCAGTTCTTC,CVPGEGNEQFF
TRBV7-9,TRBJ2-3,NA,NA,TGTGCCAGCAGCTTTTTTGGGCAAAATACGCAGTATTTT,CASSFFGQNTQYF
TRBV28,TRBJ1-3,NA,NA,TGTGCCAGCAGTCCCCAGGGCCTCTCTGGAAACACCATATATTTT,CASSPQGLSGNTIYF
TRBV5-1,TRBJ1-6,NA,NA,TGCGCCAGCAGCTTAAGTGCAGTGGTTGGTTCACCCCTCCACTTT,CASSLSAVVGSPLHF
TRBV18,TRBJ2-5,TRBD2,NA,TGTGCCAGCTCACCAGGACTAGCGGGGCTAGAGACCCAGTACTTC,CASSPGLAGLETQYF
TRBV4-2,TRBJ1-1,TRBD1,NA,TGTGCCAGCAGCCAACCAGGGGGGACTGAAGCTTTCTTT,CASSQPGGTEAFF
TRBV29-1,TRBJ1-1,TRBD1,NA,TGCAGCGGGGGCGCAGGGGGCGTCACTGAAGCTTTCTTT,CSGGAGGVTEAFF
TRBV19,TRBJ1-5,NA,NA,TGTGCCAGTAGTATTCAGGGCAGCCTCAATCAGCCCCAGCATTTT,CASSIQGSLNQPQHF
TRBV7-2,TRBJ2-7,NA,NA,TGTGCCAGCAGCCATCGACAGAGGAGCTCCTACGAGCAGTACTTC,CASSHRQRSSYEQYF
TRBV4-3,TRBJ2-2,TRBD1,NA,TGCGCCAGCAGCCAGCTGACAGGGGCAGAAGACACCGGGGAGCTGTTTTTT,CASSQLTGAEDTGELFF
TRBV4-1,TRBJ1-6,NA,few,TGCGCCAGCAGCCAAGAAATACAGGGCCCGGGATCACCCCTCCACTTT,CASSQEIQGPGSPLHF
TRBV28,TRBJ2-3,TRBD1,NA,TGTGCCAGCAGTTCCGCCGGGACAGGGCCCAATACGCAGTATTTT,CASSSAGTGPNTQYF
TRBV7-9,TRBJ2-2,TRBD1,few,TGTGCCAGCAGGACTCGGACGACAGGGACCGGGGAGCTGTTTTTT,CASRTRTTGTGELFF
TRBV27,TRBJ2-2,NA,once,TGTGCCAGCAGACCAGGGTGGACCGGGGAGCTGTTTTTT,CASRPGWTGELFF
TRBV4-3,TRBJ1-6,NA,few,TGCGCCAGCAGCCAAGAATGGAGGAGTAATTCACCCCTCCACTTT,CASSQEWRSNSPLHF
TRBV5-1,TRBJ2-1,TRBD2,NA,TGCGCCAGCAGCTTGATGACTAGCGGGGGGTACAATGAGCAGTTCTTC,CASSLMTSGGYNEQFF
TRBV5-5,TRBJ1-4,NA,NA,TGTGCCAGCAGCTTGGTTGGGACACGTGAAAAACTGTTTTTT,CASSLVGTREKLFF
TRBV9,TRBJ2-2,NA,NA,TGTGCCAGCAGCGTATCCAGTCCCGGGGAGCTGTTTTTT,CASSVSSPGELFF
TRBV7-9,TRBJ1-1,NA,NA,TGTGCCAGCAGCTTATTCCCGGAGATGAACACTGAAGCTTTCTTT,CASSLFPEMNTEAFF
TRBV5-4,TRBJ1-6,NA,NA,TGTGCCAGCAGCCAAGGGGAAGGTCCCCTCCACTTT,CASSQGEGPLHF
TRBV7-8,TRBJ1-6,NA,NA,TGTGCCAGCGGAGAGAAACAGGGTATCCATAATTCACCCCTCCACTTT,CASGEKQGIHNSPLHF
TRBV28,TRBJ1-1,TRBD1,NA,TGTGCCAGCAGTTTGGCAGGGGGCCCTGAAGCTTTCTTT,CASSLAGGPEAFF
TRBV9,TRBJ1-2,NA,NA,TGTGCCAGCAGCCAGGCTCAGGGCTATGGCTACACCTTC,CASSQAQGYGYTF
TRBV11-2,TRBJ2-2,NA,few,TGTGCCAGCAGCTGGGACACCGACACCGGGGAGCTGTTTTTT,CASSWDTDTGELFF
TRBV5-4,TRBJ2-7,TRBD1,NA,TGTGCCAGCAGCCCGGACAGGCGGAACGAGCAGTACTTC,CASSPDRRNEQYF
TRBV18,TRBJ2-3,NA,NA,TGTGCCAGCTTACAGACCGGGGCAGATACGCAGTATTTT,CASLQTGADTQYF
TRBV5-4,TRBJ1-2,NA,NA,TGTGCCAGCAGCTTGCGGACAGCTTATGGCTACACCTTC,CASSLRTAYGYTF
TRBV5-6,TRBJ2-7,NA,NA,TGTGCCAGCACGGTGGGGCGTACGTACGAGCAGTACTTC,CASTVGRTYEQYF
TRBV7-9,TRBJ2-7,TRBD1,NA,TGTGCCAGCAGCTCTAAAACCGGGACAGGGGATAACCCCTACGAGCAGTACTTC,CASSSKTGTGDNPYEQYF
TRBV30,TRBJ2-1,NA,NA,TGTGCCTGGAGTGTATTAGAGGGGACAACCTACAATGAGCAGTTCTTC,CAWSVLEGTTYNEQFF
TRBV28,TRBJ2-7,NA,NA,TGTGCCAGCAGTCAGGGGTTATACTACGAGCAGTACTTC,CASSQGLYYEQYF
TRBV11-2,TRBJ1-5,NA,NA,TGTGCCAGCAGCTCTGGGGGGGATCAGCCCCAGCATTTT,CASSSGGDQPQHF
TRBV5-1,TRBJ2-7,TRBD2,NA,TGCGCCAGCAGCTTGGTAGCGGGCCCCAGTACCAACCCCCACGAGCAGTACTTC,CASSLVAGPSTNPHEQYF
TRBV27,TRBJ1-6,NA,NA,TGTGCCAGCGCCTTGAGCTCCTATAATTCACCCCTCCACTTT,CASALSSYNSPLHF
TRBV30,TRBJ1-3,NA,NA,TGTGCCTGGCATTTATATGGGGCTTACTCTGGAAACACCATATATTTT,CAWHLYGAYSGNTIYF
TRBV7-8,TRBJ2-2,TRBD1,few,TGTGCCAGCAGCATTTGGACAGGGAGAGAAGCCGGGGAGCTGTTTTTT,CASSIWTGREAGELFF
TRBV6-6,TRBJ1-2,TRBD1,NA,TGTGCCAGCAGTTACTCACAGGGGCGCTATGGCTACACCTTC,CASSYSQGRYGYTF
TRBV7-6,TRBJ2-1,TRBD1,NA,TGTGCCAGCAGCTCCAGGGACCGGACAGGGGCGCCTGAGCAGTTCTTC,CASSSRDRTGAPEQFF
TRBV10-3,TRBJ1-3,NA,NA,TGTGCCATCAGTGTCTCCGGGGCTGGAAACACCATATATTTT,CAISVSGAGNTIYF
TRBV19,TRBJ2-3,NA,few,TGTGCCAGTAGTACTCCGGGGTCCTCGGGAGATACGCAGTATTTT,CASSTPGSSGDTQYF